This TCR beta chain is from a study of monozygotic twins with inflammatory bowel disease. A note on this clonotype: Its antigen is not known.

Germline CDR1 SGHTA, CDR2 FQGTGA. The CDR3 totals 15 residues. Addition of UMIs with a 6-nucleotide sample barcode was achieved by template switching. TCRdb reanalyzed the 5' RACE reads and collapses them to one entry per CDR3 protein, without DNA. The table lists 150,000 or so distinct CDR3 sequences. Regarding the study as a whole: Support for any single strong IBD-associated signal or clonotype was not found.

This sequence originates from a human donor with ulcerative colitis or Crohn's disease, or a healthy co-twin of an affected twin (not recorded which). Sequencing was done on a sample of blood. The chain joins TRBV7-3 to TRBJ2-3; as DNA is missing, the TRBD1 call by TCRdb cannot be tested. The CDR3 here is CASSSNGRSTDTQYF. Filled out from reference TRBV7-3 and TRBJ2-3, the complete variable domain reads GAGVSQTPSNKVTEKGKYVELRCDPISGHTALYWYRQSLGQGPEFLIYFQGTGAADDSGLPNDRFFAVRPEGSVSTLKIQRTERGDSAVYLCASSSNGRSTDTQYFGPGTRLTVL.